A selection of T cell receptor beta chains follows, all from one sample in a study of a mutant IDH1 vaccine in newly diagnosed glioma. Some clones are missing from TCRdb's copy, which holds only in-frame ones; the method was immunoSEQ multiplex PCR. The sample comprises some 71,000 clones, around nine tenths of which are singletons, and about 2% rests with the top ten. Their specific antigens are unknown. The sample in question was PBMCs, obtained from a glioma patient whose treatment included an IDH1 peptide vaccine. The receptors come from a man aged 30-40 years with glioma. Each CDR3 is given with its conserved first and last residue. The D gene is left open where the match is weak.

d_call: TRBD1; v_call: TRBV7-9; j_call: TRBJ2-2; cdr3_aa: CASSSTGSTGELFF; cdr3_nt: TGTGCCAGCAGCTCGACAGGGAGCACCGGGGAGCTGTTTTTT
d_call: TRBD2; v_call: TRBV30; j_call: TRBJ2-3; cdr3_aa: CAWTGLAGVTDTQYF; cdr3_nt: TGTGCCTGGACTGGACTAGCGGGAGTCACAGATACGCAGTATTTT
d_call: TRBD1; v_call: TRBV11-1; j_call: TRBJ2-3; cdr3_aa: CASSRHRGQADTQYF; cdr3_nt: TGTGCCAGCAGCCGACACAGGGGGCAGGCAGATACGCAGTATTTT
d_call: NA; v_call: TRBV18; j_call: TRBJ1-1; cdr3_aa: CASSPSGEQPGVF; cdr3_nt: TGTGCCAGCTCACCTTCCGGGGAGCAGCCCGGAGTATTT
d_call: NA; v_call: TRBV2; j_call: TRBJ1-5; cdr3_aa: CASHPGINQPQHF; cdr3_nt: TGTGCCAGCCATCCGGGGATCAATCAGCCCCAGCATTTT
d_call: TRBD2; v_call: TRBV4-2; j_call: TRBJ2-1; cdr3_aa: CASSQGGGEGRNEQFF; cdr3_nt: TGTGCCAGCAGCCAGGGAGGCGGGGAGGGTCGGAATGAGCAGTTCTTC
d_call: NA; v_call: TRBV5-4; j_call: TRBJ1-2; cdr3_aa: CASSFYRANYGYTF; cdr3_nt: TGTGCCAGCAGCTTTTACAGGGCTAACTATGGCTACACCTTC
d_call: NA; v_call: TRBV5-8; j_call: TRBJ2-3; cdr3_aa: CASSPRIDTQYF; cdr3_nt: TGTGCCAGCAGCCCACGGATAGATACGCAGTATTTT
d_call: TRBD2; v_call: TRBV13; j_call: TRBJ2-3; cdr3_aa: CASSLGSRLAGDSTDTQYF; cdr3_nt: TGTGCCAGCAGCTTAGGCTCCAGACTAGCGGGAGATAGCACAGATACGCAGTATTTT
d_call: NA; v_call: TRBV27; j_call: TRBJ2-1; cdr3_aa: CASSSTGGLYNEQFF; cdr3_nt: TGTGCCAGCAGTTCGACGGGGGGCCTGTACAATGAGCAGTTCTTC
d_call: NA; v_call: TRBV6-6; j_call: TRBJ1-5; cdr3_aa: CASSTGGNQPQHF; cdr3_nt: TGTGCCAGCAGTACAGGTGGGAATCAGCCCCAGCATTTT
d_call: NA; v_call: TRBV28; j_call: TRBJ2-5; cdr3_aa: CASSFYRGGETQYF; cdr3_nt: TGTGCCAGCAGTTTTTACAGGGGGGGAGAGACCCAGTACTTC
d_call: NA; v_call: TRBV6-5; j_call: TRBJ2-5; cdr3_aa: CASSSAGTQYF; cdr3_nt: TGTGCCAGCAGTTCGGCCGGGACCCAGTACTTC
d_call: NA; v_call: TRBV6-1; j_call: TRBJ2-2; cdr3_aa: CASSALDRTGELFF; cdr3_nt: TGTGCCAGCAGTGCTTTGGACCGCACCGGGGAGCTGTTTTTT
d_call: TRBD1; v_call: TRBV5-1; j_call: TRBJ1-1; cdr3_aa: CASSLVGTGGFTEAFF; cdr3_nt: TGCGCCAGCAGCTTGGTGGGGACAGGGGGCTTCACTGAAGCTTTCTTT
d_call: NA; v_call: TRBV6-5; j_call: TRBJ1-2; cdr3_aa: CASSEIQGYGYTF; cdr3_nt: TGTGCCAGCAGCGAAATACAGGGATATGGCTACACCTTC
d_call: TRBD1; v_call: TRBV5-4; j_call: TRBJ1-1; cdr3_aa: CASSLVQGAMNTEAFF; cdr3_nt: TGTGCCAGCAGCTTGGTACAGGGGGCAATGAACACTGAAGCTTTCTTT
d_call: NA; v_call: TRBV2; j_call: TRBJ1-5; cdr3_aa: CASKRQILSNQPQHF; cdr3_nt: TGTGCCAGCAAACGGCAGATCCTTAGCAATCAGCCCCAGCATTTT
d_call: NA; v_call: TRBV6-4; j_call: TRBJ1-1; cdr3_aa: CASSEVMNTEAFF; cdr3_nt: TGTGCCAGCAGTGAAGTCATGAACACTGAAGCTTTCTTT
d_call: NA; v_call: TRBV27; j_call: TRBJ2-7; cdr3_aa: CASSLVGSYEQYF; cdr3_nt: TGTGCCAGCAGTTTAGTGGGGTCCTACGAGCAGTACTTC
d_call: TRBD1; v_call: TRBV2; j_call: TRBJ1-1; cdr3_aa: CASHSKTGTNTEAFF; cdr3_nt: TGTGCCAGTCATTCCAAGACAGGGACGAACACTGAAGCTTTCTTT
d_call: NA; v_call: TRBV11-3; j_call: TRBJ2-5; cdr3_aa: CASSYRWGRGETQYF; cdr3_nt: TGTGCCAGCAGCTACCGTTGGGGCCGGGGAGAGACCCAGTACTTC
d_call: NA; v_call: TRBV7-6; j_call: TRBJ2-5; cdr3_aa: CASSLGVGVETQYF; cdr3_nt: TGTGCCAGCAGCTTAGGGGTCGGGGTCGAGACCCAGTACTTC